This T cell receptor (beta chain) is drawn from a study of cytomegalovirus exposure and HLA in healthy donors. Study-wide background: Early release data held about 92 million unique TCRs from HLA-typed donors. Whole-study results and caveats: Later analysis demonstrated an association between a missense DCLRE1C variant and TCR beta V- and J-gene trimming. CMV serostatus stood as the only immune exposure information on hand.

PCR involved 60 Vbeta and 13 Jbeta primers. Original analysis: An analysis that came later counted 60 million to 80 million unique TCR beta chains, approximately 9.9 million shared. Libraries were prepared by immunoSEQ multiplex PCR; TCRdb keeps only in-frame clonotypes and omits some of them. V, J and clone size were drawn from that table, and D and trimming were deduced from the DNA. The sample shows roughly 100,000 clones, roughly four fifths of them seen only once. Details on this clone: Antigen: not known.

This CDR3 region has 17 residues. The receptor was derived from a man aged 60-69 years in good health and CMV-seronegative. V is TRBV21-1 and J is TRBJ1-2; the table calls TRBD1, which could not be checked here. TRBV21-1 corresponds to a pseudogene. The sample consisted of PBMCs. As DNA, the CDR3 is TGTGCCAGCGGGGCAGGGGGCACGCACTTATTACCATATGGCTACACCTTC. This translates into CASGAGGTHLLPYGYTF.